These T cell receptor beta chains were read from a single sample in a study of blood T cell repertoires in COVID-19. Produced via immunoSEQ multiplex PCR; TCRdb's table is partial and in-frame only. The table records around 250,000 clones, roughly 86% of them present only once. The specimen was peripheral blood. These receptors were collected from a man aged 80 or over with acute or convalescent COVID-19. Both conserved end residues are part of each CDR3. The D gene is left open where the match is weak. Expanded clones get a size class; other rows say once, few or many, or leave the size out.

>TRBV6-5|TRBJ2-7|TRBD1|NA
CASRSYPGQDYEQYF
TGTGCCAGCAGATCGTATCCGGGACAGGACTACGAGCAGTACTTC
>TRBV5-1|TRBJ1-1|TRBD1|NA
CASSPVTGGVTEAFF
TGCGCCAGCAGCCCCGTAACAGGGGGCGTCACTGAAGCTTTCTTT
>TRBV12-2|TRBJ1-5|NA|NA
CASRLEGGNQPQHF
TGTGCAAGTCGCTTAGAAGGGGGCAATCAGCCCCAGCATTTT
>TRBV14|TRBJ2-1|NA|NA
CASSQERAGRPYEQFF
TGTGCCAGCAGCCAAGAGAGGGCAGGTCGTCCCTATGAGCAGTTCTTC
>TRBV5-1|TRBJ1-6|TRBD1|NA
CASSFETGTANSPLHF
TGCGCCAGCAGCTTCGAAACCGGGACAGCAAATTCACCCCTCCACTTT
>TRBV7-8|TRBJ1-2|NA|once
CASSRTALGDYTF
TGTGCCAGCAGCCGGACAGCCCTGGGCGACTACACCTTC
>TRBV2|TRBJ1-5|NA|NA
CASTPGNQPQHF
TGTGCCAGCACTCCGGGCAATCAGCCCCAGCATTTT
>TRBV3-1/TRBV3-2|TRBJ1-1|NA|NA
CASSQVSARNTEAFF
TGTGCCAGCAGCCAAGTATCTGCGAGGAACACTGAAGCTTTCTTT
>TRBV19|TRBJ2-7|TRBD1|NA
CASSIVLTGRRNEQYF
TGTGCCAGTAGTATCGTACTGACAGGGAGACGAAACGAGCAGTACTTC
>TRBV7-9|TRBJ1-4|NA|NA
CASSLQGFNEKLFF
TGTGCCAGCAGCTTACAGGGGTTCAATGAAAAACTGTTTTTT
>TRBV5-1|TRBJ1-5|NA|NA
CASSLGQSSNQPQHF
TGCGCCAGCAGCTTGGGACAGAGTAGCAATCAGCCCCAGCATTTT
>TRBV6-5|TRBJ1-2|TRBD1|NA
CASSPGTGRGYTF
TGTGCCAGCAGTCCCGGGACAGGGAGAGGCTACACCTTC
>TRBV7-8|TRBJ2-3|TRBD1|NA
CASSSGQGSTDTQYF
TGTGCCAGCAGCTCAGGACAGGGAAGCACAGATACGCAGTATTTT
>TRBV28|TRBJ2-3|TRBD2|NA
CASSFWVSGSPDTQYF
TGTGCCAGCAGTTTTTGGGTTAGCGGGAGCCCAGATACGCAGTATTTT
>TRBV19|TRBJ2-7|NA|NA
CASSIGEPGTGSEQGCDYEQYF
TGTGCCAGTAGTATAGGGGAGCCGGGGACCGGGAGCGAACAAGGATGCGACTACGAGCAGTACTTC
>TRBV5-1|TRBJ1-2|NA|NA
CASSLEAAGSGGYTF
TGCGCCAGCAGCTTGGAGGCAGCGGGAAGTGGTGGCTACACCTTC
>TRBV6-2/TRBV6-3|TRBJ1-6|NA|NA
CASSYSTQGYPPLHF
TGTGCCAGCAGTTACTCGACTCAGGGTTATCCACCCCTCCACTTT
>TRBV15|TRBJ1-1|TRBD1|NA
CATSSGQGGTEAFF
TGTGCCACCAGCAGTGGACAGGGAGGGACTGAAGCTTTCTTT
>TRBV3-1/TRBV3-2|TRBJ2-3|NA|NA
CASSQVFRTASTDTQYF
TGTGCCAGCAGCCAAGTATTTAGGACAGCTAGCACAGATACGCAGTATTTT
>TRBV6-5|TRBJ1-4|NA|NA
CASSYSFRNEKLFF
TGTGCCAGCAGTTACTCTTTCAGAAATGAAAAACTGTTTTTT
>TRBV24-1|TRBJ1-5|NA|NA
CATSQAGDSNQPQHF
TGTGCCACCAGTCAAGCAGGGGATAGCAATCAGCCCCAGCATTTT
>TRBV14|TRBJ1-2|TRBD1|NA
CASSPTGGAGYGYTF
TGTGCCAGCAGCCCTACAGGGGGCGCCGGGTATGGCTACACCTTC
>TRBV5-1|TRBJ1-1|TRBD1|NA
CASSLDGQVNTEAFF
TGCGCCAGCAGCTTGGACGGACAGGTGAACACTGAAGCTTTCTTT
>TRBV5-1|TRBJ1-2|NA|few
CASSPGTGYTF
TGCGCCAGCAGCCCGGGTACTGGCTACACCTTC
>TRBV3-1/TRBV3-2|TRBJ2-6|TRBD2|NA
CASSLDSPGRAGANVLTF
TGTGCCAGCAGCCTCGACAGCCCCGGGAGGGCTGGGGCCAACGTCCTGACTTTC
>TRBV11-2|TRBJ1-4|TRBD1|few
CASSFDRGGEKLFF
TGTGCCAGCAGCTTCGACAGGGGCGGAGAAAAACTGTTTTTT
>TRBV20-1|TRBJ2-1|TRBD2|NA
CSASQLAWDEQFF
TGCAGTGCTAGTCAACTAGCGTGGGATGAGCAGTTCTTC
>TRBV6-5|TRBJ1-1|NA|NA
CASRFLNTEAFF
TGTGCCAGCAGATTCTTGAACACTGAAGCTTTCTTT
>TRBV7-9|TRBJ1-5|NA|NA
CASSFLRDQPQHF
TGTGCCAGCAGCTTTCTCAGGGATCAGCCCCAGCATTTT
>TRBV6-2/TRBV6-3|TRBJ1-2|NA|NA
CASSSGVVDYGYTF
TGTGCCAGCAGTTCAGGGGTCGTCGACTATGGCTACACCTTC
>TRBV18|TRBJ2-3|NA|NA
CASSPRVSGSSTDTQYF
TGTGCCAGCTCACCGAGGGTAAGCGGATCCAGCACAGATACGCAGTATTTT
>TRBV6-5|TRBJ1-5|NA|NA
CASSPSQGQPQHF
TGTGCCAGCAGTCCCTCGCAGGGACAGCCCCAGCATTTT
>TRBV15|TRBJ1-3|NA|NA
CATSRDRFSGNTIYF
TGTGCCACCAGCAGAGATAGATTCTCTGGAAACACCATATATTTT
>TRBV4-1|TRBJ2-1|NA|NA
CASSQDWVGPQDEQFF
TGCGCCAGCAGCCAAGACTGGGTGGGCCCCCAGGATGAGCAGTTCTTC
>TRBV6-2/TRBV6-3|TRBJ2-1|TRBD1|NA
CASSSRDRVPFF
TGTGCCAGCAGTTCCCGGGACAGGGTACCGTTCTTC
>TRBV27|TRBJ1-1|NA|NA
CATRSGDTEAFF
TGTGCCACCAGGTCCGGGGACACTGAAGCTTTCTTT
>TRBV11-2|TRBJ1-2|TRBD1|NA
CASSPGQGAGYGYTF
TGTGCCAGCAGCCCCGGACAGGGGGCAGGCTATGGCTACACCTTC
>TRBV3-1/TRBV3-2|TRBJ1-5|NA|NA
CASSQDQGGGGHWPQHF
TGTGCCAGCAGCCAAGATCAGGGCGGGGGAGGGCATTGGCCCCAGCATTTT
>TRBV7-3|TRBJ2-7|TRBD2|NA
CASSPTSGASSYEQYF
TGTGCCAGCAGCCCCACCAGCGGGGCTAGCTCCTACGAGCAGTACTTC
>TRBV5-1|TRBJ2-7|TRBD2|NA
CASSLSAGVSYEQYF
TGCGCCAGCAGCTTATCAGCGGGAGTTTCCTACGAGCAGTACTTC
>TRBV5-5|TRBJ2-7|TRBD1|once
CASSSTNRGRVGQYF
TGTGCCAGCAGCTCGACTAACAGGGGCCGTGTAGGGCAGTACTTC
>TRBV7-6|TRBJ2-3|TRBD1|NA
CASSPGTGYGDTQYF
TGTGCCAGCAGCCCCGGGACAGGGTACGGAGATACGCAGTATTTT
>TRBV7-2|TRBJ1-1|TRBD1|NA
CASSFDRGNTEAFF
TGTGCCAGCAGCTTCGACAGGGGAAACACTGAAGCTTTCTTT
>TRBV12-5|TRBJ1-1|NA|NA
CASGPEWNTEAFF
TGTGCTAGTGGTCCCGAGTGGAACACTGAAGCTTTCTTT
>TRBV9|TRBJ2-7|NA|NA
CASSVGSVGGYEQYF
TGTGCCAGCAGCGTAGGATCGGTAGGAGGGTACGAGCAGTACTTC
>TRBV19|TRBJ2-1|NA|NA
CASRGGLSYNEQFF
TGTGCCAGTAGAGGCGGACTCTCCTACAATGAGCAGTTCTTC
>TRBV27|TRBJ1-2|NA|once
CASSRDIRFVYGYTF
TGTGCCAGCAGTCGGGACATCCGTTTCGTGTATGGCTACACCTTC
>TRBV10-2|TRBJ1-5|NA|NA
CASSEQGSNQPQHF
TGCGCCAGCAGTGAGCAGGGTAGCAATCAGCCCCAGCATTTT
>TRBV4-1|TRBJ1-6|TRBD1|NA
CASSQDGGQGVFPLHF
TGCGCCAGCAGCCAAGACGGAGGACAGGGGGTTTTTCCCCTCCACTTT
>TRBV24-1|TRBJ2-2|TRBD2|NA
CATSREAGINTGELFF
TGTGCCACCAGTCGGGAGGCAGGGATAAACACCGGGGAGCTGTTTTTT
>TRBV28|TRBJ1-6|NA|NA
CASSNRPGHYNSPLHF
TGTGCCAGCAGTAACCGCCCGGGACACTATAATTCACCCCTCCACTTT
>TRBV5-4|TRBJ1-6|TRBD1|NA
CASSLASGQMNSPLHF
TGTGCCAGCAGCTTGGCCTCGGGACAGATGAATTCACCCCTCCACTTT
>TRBV29-1|TRBJ1-2|TRBD1|NA
CSGTGVEGYTF
TGCAGCGGGACAGGGGTTGAGGGCTACACCTTC